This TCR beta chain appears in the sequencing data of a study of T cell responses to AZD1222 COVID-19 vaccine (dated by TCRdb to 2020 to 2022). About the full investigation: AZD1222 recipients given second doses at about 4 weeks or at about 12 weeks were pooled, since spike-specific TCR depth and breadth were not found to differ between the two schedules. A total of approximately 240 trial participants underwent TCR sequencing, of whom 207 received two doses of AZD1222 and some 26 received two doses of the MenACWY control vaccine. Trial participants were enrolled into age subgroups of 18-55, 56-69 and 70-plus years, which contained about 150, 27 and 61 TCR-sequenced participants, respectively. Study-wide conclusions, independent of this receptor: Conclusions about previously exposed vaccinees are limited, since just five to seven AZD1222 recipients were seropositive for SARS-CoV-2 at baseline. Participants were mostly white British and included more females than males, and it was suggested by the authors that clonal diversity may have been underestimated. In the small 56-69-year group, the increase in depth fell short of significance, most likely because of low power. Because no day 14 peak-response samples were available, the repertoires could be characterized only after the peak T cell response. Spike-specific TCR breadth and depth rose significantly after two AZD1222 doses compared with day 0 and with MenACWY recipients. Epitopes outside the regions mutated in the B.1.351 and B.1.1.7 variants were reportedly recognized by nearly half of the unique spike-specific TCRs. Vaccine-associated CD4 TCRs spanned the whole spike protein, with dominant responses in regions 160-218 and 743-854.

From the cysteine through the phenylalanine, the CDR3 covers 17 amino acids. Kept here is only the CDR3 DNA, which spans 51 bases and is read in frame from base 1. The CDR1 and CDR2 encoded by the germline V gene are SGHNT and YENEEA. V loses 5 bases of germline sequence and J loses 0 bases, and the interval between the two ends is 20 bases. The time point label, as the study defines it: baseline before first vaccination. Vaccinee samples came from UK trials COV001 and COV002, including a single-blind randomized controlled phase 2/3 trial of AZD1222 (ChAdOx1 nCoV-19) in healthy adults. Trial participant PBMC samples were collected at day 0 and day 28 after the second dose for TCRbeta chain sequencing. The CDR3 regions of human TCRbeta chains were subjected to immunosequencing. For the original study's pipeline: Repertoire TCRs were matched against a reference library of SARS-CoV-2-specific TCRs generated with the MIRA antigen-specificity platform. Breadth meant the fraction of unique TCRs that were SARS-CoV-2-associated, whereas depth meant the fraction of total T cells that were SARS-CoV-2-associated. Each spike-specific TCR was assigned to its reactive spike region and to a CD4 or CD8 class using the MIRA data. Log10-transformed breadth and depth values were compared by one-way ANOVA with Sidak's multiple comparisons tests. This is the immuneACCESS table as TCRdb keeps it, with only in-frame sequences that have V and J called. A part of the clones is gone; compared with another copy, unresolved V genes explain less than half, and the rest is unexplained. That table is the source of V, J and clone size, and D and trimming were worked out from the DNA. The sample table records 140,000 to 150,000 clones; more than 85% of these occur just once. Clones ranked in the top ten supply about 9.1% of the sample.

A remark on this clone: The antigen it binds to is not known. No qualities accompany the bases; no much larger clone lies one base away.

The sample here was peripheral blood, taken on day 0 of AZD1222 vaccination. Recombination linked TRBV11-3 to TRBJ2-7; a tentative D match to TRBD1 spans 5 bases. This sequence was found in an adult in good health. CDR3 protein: CASSPPRWGTFSYEQYF. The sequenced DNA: TGTGCCAGCAGCCCACCCCGGTGGGGCACCTTCTCCTACGAGCAGTACTTC.